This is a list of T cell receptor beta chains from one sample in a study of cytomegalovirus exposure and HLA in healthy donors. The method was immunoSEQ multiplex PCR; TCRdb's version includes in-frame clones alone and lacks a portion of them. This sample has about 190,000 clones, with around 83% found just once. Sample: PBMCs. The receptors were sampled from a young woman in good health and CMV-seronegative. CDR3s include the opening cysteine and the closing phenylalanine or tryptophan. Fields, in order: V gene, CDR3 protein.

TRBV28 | CASSRQGTSGNEQFF
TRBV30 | CAWSAGGSYSNQPQHF
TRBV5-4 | CASSPTSGVTYEQYF
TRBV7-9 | CASSDASDEQFF
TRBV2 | CASSTPGTGTDVFGNQPQHF
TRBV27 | CASRSLAGYEQYF
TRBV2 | CASSVFGTGLSPLHF
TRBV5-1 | CASSLAQGYNEQFF
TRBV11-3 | CASSLGGQGLTGELFF
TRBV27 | CASSRAGDFYNEQFF
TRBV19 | CASNSQYYGYTF
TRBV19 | CASTPRTGELFF